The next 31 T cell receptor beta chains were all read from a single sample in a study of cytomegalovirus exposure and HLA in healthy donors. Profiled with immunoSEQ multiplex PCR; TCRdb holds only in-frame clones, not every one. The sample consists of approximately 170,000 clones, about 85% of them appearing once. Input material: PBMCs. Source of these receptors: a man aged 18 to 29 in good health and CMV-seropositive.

CDR3 coding DNA: TGTGCCAGCAGTGAAGCGGCCGGGTCCACGGGAGGCTACACCTTC. Its translation is CASSEAAGSTGGYTF. The V and J genes are TRBV6-1 and TRBJ1-2; D remains unclear. CDR3 length: 15 amino acids. Germline lookup yields CDR1 MNHNS and CDR2 SASEGT. V lost 0 bases and J lost 8, with 16 bases in between.

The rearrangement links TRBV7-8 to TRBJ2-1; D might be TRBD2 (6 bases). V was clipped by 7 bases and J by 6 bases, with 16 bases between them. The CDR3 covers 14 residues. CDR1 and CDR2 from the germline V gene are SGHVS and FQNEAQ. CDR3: CASIPGSLSNEQFF. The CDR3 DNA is TGTGCCAGCATACCCGGGAGTTTGAGCAATGAGCAGTTCTTC.

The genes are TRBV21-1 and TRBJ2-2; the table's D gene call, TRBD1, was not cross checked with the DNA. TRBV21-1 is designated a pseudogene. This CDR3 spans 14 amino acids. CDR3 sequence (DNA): TGTGCCAGCAGCAGCCGGGACAGCCCCGGGGAGCTGTTTTTT. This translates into CASSSRDSPGELFF.

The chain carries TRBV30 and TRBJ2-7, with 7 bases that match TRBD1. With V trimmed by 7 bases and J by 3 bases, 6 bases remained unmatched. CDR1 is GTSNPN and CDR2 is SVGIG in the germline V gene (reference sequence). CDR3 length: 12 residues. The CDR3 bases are TGTGCCTACAGGGGTGGTATCTACGAGCAGTACTTC. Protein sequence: CAYRGGIYEQYF.

The CDR3 DNA reads TGTGCCAGCAGTTTGGAGGGAAATGAGCAGTTCTTC. As protein: CASSLEGNEQFF. The V gene is TRBV27, the J gene TRBJ2-1, with D possibly TRBD2 on 6 matching bases. CDR1 is MNHEY and CDR2 is SMNVEV in the germline V gene (reference sequence). V shed 3 bases and J shed 7 bases, with 7 bases lying between them. The CDR3 sequence is 12 residues long.

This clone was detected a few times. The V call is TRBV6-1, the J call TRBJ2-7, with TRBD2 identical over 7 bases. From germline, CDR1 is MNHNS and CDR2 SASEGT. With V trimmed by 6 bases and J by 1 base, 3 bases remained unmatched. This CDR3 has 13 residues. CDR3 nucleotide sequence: TGTGCCAGCAGAGGAGCGGGGTCCTACGAGCAGTACTTC. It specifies CASRGAGSYEQYF.

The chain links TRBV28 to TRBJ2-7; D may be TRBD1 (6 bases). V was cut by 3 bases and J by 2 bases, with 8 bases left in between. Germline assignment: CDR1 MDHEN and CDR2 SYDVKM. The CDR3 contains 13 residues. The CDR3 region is CASSLTGTYEQYF. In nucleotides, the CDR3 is TGTGCCAGCAGTTTGACAGGCACCTACGAGCAGTACTTC.

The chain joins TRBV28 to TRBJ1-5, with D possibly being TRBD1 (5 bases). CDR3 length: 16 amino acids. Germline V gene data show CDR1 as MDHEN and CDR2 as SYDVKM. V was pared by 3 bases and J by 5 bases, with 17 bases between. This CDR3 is CASSFPQGILYQPQHF. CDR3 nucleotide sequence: TGTGCCAGCAGTTTTCCTCAGGGAATCTTATATCAGCCCCAGCATTTT.

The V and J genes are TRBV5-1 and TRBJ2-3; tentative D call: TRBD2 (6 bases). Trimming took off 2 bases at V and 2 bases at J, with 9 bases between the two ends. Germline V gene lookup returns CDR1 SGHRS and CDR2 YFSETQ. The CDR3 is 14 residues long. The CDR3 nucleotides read TGCGCCAGCAGCTTTAGCGGCCTCACAGATACGCAGTATTTT. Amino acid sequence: CASSFSGLTDTQYF.

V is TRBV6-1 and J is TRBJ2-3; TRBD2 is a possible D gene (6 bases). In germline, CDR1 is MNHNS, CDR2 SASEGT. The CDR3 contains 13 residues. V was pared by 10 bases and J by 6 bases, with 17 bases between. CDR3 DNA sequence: TGTGCCACCACGACGTGGAGGGCGGATACGCAGTATTTT. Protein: CATTTWRADTQYF.

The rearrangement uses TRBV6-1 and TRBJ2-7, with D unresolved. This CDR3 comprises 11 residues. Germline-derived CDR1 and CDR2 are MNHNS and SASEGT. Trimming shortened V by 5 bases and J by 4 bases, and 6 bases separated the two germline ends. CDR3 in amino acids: CASSYQYEQYF. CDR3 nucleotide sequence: TGTGCCAGCAGTTACCAGTACGAGCAGTACTTC.

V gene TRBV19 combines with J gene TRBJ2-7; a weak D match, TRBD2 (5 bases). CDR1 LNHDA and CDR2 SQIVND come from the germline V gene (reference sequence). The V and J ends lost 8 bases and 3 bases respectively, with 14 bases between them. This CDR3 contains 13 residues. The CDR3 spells CASSPRTDYEQYF. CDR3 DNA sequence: TGTGCCAGTTCCCCCCGGACTGACTACGAGCAGTACTTC. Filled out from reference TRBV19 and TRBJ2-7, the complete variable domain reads DGGITQSPKYLFRKEGQNVTLSCEQNLNHDAMYWYRQDPGQGLRLIYYSQIVNDFQKGDIAEGYSVSREKKESFPLTVTSAQKNPTAFYLCASSPRTDYEQYFGPGTRLTVT.

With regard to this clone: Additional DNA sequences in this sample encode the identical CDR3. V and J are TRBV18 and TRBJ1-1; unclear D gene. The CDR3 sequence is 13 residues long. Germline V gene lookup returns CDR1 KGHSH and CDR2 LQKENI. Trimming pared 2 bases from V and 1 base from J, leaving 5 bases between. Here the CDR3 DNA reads TGTGCCAGCTCACCAGCGGAGAACACTGAAGCTTTCTTT. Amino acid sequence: CASSPAENTEAFF. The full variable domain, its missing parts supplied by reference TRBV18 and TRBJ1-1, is NAGVMQNPRHLVRRRGQEARLRCSPMKGHSHVYWYRQLPEEGLKFMVYLQKENIIDESGMPKERFSAEFPKEGPSILRIQQVVRGDSAAYFCASSPAENTEAFFGQGTRLTVV.

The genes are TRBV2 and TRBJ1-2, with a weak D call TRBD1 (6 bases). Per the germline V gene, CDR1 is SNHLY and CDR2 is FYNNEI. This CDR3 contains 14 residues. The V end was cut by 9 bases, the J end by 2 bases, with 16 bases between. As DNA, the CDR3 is TGTGCCAGTACAAGGGACACTAGAAACTATGGCTACACCTTC. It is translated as CASTRDTRNYGYTF. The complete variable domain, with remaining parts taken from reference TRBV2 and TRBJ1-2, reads EPEVTQTPSHQVTQMGQEVILRCVPISNHLYFYWYRQILGQKVEFLVSFYNNEISEKSEIFDDQFSVERPDGSNFTLKIRSTKLEDSAMYFCASTRDTRNYGYTFGSGTRLTVV.

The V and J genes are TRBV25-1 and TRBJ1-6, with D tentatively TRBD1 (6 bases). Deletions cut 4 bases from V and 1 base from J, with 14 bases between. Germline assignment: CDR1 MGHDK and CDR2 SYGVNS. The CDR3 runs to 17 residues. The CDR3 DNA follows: TGTGCCAGCAGTGCCCAACAGGGCTTATCCTATAATTCACCCCTCCACTTT. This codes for CASSAQQGLSYNSPLHF.

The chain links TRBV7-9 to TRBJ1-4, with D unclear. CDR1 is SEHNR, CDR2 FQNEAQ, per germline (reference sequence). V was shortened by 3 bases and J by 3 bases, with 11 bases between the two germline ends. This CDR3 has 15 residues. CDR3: CASSFWTGPNEKLFF. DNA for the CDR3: TGTGCCAGCAGCTTTTGGACTGGCCCTAATGAAAAACTGTTTTTT.

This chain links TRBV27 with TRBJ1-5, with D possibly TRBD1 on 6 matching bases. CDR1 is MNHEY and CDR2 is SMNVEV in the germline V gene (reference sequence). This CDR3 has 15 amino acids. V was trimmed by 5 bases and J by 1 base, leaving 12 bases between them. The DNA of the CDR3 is TGTGCCAGCAGTCAAAACAGGGCCAGCAATCAGCCCCAGCATTTT. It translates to CASSQNRASNQPQHF.

CDR3 in DNA: TGTGCCAGCAGCCCCGAAGCCCCGGGAGGTTGGGAGCAGTACTTC. It specifies CASSPEAPGGWEQYF. This sequence joins TRBV6-5 and TRBJ2-7; 7 bases map to TRBD2. The J segment lost 7 bases and the V segment lost 6 bases, leaving 15 bases of the junction unmatched. CDR1 MNHEY and CDR2 SVGAGI come from the germline V gene. This CDR3 is built from 15 residues.

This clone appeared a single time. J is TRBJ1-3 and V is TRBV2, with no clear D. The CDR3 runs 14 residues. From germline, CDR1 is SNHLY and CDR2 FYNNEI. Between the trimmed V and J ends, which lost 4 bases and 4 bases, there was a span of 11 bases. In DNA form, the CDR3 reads TGTGCCAGCAGTGGAGGGTCAGTCGGAAACACCATATATTTT. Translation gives CASSGGSVGNTIYF.

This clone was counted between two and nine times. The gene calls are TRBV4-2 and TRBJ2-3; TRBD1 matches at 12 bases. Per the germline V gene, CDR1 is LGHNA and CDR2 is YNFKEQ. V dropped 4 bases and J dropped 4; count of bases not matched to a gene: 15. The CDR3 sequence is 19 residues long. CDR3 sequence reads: CASSRSPSGQGAAADTQYF. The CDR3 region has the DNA TGTGCCAGCAGCCGGTCGCCCTCGGGACAGGGGGCGGCGGCAGATACGCAGTATTTT.

The CDR3 region is CASSLPGRSGANVLTF. CDR3 nucleotide sequence: TGTGCCAGCAGCCTCCCTGGCCGCTCTGGGGCCAACGTCCTGACTTTC. The chain carries TRBV7-9 and TRBJ2-6, with D unclear. V was cut by 5 bases and J by 0 bases, with 11 bases left in between. This CDR3 has 16 residues. Germline-derived CDR1 and CDR2 are SEHNR and FQNEAQ (reference sequence).

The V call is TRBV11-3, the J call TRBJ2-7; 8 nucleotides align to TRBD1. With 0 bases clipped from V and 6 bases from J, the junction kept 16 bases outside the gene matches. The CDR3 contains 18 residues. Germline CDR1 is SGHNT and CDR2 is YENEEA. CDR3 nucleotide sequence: TGTGCCAGCAGCTTAGATCGGGAAGCAGGGGGCTTAATGGGCGAGCAGTACTTC. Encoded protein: CASSLDREAGGLMGEQYF. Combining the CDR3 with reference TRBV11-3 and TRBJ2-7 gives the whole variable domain EAGVVQSPRYKIIEKKQPVAFWCNPISGHNTLYWYLQNLGQGPELLIRYENEEAVDDSQLPKDRFSAERLKGVDSTLKIQPAELGDSAVYLCASSLDREAGGLMGEQYFGPGTRLTVT.

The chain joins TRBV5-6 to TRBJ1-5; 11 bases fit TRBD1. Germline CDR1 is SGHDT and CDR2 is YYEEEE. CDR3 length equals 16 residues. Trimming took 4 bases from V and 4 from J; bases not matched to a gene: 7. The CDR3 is CASSPGTGGGNQPQHF. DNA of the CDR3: TGTGCCAGCAGCCCCGGGACAGGGGGGGGAAATCAGCCCCAGCATTTT. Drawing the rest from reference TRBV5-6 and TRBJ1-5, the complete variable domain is DAGVTQSPTHLIKTRGQQVTLRCSPKSGHDTVSWYQQALGQGPQFIFQYYEEEERQRGNFPDRFSGHQFPNYSSELNVNALLLGDSALYLCASSPGTGGGNQPQHFGDGTRLSIL.

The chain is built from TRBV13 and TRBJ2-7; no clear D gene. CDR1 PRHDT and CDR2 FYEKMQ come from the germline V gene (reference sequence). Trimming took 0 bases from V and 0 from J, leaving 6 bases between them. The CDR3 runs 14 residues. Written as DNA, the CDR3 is TGTGCCAGCAGCTTAGGGGGCAGCTCCTACGAGCAGTACTTC. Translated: CASSLGGSSYEQYF.

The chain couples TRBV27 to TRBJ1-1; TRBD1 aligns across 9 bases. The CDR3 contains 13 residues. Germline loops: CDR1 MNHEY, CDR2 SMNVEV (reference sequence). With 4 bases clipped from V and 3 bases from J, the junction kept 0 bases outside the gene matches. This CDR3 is CASSWTGDTEAFF. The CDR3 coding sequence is TGTGCCAGCAGTTGGACAGGGGACACTGAAGCTTTCTTT.

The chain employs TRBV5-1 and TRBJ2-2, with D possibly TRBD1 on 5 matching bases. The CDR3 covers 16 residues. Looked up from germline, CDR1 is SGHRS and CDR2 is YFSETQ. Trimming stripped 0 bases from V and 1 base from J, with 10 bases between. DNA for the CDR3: TGCGCCAGCAGCTTGGGCGGCAGGGTGAACACCGGGGAGCTGTTTTTT. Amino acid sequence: CASSLGGRVNTGELFF.

The CDR3 reads CASSLSRGSYEQYF. CDR3 DNA: TGTGCCAGCAGCTTAAGCCGGGGTTCCTACGAGCAGTACTTC. This chain links TRBV11-1 with TRBJ2-7; D possibly corresponds to TRBD2 (5 bases). Trimming shortened V by 2 bases and J by 1 base, and 9 bases separated the two germline ends. There are 14 residues in the CDR3. Germline CDR1 and CDR2: SGHAT and FQDESV (reference sequence).

CDR3 protein: CASSFLGLAGADTQYF. The CDR3 DNA reads TGTGCCAGCAGTTTCCTGGGGCTAGCGGGGGCAGATACGCAGTATTTT. The chain combines TRBV6-6 with TRBJ2-3; 10 bases fit TRBD2. CDR3 length equals 16 residues. V shed 4 bases, J shed 4 bases, and the junction held 8 bases outside the gene matches. Germline V CDR1 and CDR2: MNHNY, SVGAGI (reference sequence).

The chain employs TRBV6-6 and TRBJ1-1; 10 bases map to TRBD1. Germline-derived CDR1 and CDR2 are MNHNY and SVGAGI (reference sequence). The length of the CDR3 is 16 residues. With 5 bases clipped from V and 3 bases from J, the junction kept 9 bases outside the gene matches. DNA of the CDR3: TGTGCCAGCAGTCCCGGGACAGGGGTGGGGGACACTGAAGCTTTCTTT. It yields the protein CASSPGTGVGDTEAFF.

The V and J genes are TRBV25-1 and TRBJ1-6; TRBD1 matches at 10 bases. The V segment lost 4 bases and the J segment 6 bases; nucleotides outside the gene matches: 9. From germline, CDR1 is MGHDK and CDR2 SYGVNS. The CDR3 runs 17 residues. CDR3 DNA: TGTGCCAGCAGTGCCTCGGGACAGGGGCCGGCTAATTCACCCCTCCACTTT. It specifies CASSASGQGPANSPLHF.

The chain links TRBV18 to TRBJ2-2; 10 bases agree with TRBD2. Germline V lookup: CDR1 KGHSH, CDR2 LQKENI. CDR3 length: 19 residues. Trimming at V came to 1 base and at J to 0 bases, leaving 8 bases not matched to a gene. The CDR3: CASSPQRGGSYSNTGELFF. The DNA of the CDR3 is TGTGCCAGCTCACCACAGCGGGGGGGCTCCTACTCGAACACCGGGGAGCTGTTTTTT.